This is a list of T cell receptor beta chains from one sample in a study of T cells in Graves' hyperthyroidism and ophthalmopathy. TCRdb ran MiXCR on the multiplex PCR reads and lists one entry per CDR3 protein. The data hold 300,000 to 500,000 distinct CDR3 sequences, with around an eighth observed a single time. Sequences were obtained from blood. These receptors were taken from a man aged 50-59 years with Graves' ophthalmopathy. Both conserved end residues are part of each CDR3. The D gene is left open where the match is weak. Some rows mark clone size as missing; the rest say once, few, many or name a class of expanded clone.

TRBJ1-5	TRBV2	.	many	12	CASRSRGQPQHF	TGTGCCAGCAGAAGCAGGGGACAGCCCCAGCATTTT
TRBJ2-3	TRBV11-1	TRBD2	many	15	CASKKGGRNTDTQYF	TGTGCCAGCAAGAAAGGCGGGAGGAACACAGATACGCAGTATTTT
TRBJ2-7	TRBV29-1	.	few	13	CSVVRQGSHEQYF	TGCAGCGTTGTAAGGCAGGGATCCCACGAACAGTACTTC
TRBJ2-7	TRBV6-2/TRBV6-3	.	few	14	CASSYSVTVPQQYF	TGTGCCAGCAGTTACTCTGTTACCGTTCCTCAGCAGTACTTC
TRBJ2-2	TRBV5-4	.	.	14	CASSLEVKTGELFF	TGTGCCAGCAGCTTGGAAGTTAAGACCGGGGAGCTGTTTTTT
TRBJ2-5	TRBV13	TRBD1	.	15	CASSWGQGGIETQYF	TGTGCCAGCAGCTGGGGACAGGGTGGTATAGAGACCCAGTACTTC
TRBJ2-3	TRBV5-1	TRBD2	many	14	CASKQREGRDTQYF	TGCGCCAGCAAACAGCGGGAGGGCCGCGATACGCAGTATTTT
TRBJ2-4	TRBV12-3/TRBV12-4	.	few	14	CASTLGDSKNIQYF	TGTGCCAGCACCTTAGGGGACTCCAAAAACATTCAGTACTTC
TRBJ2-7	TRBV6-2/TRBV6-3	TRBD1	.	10	CASRTGMAYF	TGTGCCAGCAGGACAGGGATGGCATACTTC
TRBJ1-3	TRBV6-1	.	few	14	CASSGGNSGNTIYF	TGTGCCAGCAGTGGCGGGAACTCTGGAAACACCATATATTTT
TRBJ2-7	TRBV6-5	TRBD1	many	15	CASSYLDRAQYEQYF	TGTGCCAGCAGTTACCTAGACAGGGCGCAATACGAGCAGTACTTC
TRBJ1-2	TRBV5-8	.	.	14	CTSSLGVDNYGYTF	TGTACCAGCAGCTTAGGAGTTGATAACTATGGCTACACCTTC
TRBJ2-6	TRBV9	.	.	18	CASSVAWTVSSGANVLTF	TGTGCCAGCAGCGTAGCGTGGACAGTGAGCTCTGGGGCCAACGTCCTGACTTTC
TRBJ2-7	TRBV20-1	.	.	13	CSARGATTYEQYF	TGCAGTGCTAGGGGAGCGACTACCTACGAGCAGTACTTC
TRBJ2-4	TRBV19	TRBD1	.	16	CASSWVPGGAKNIQYF	TGTGCCAGTAGTTGGGTGCCAGGGGGAGCCAAAAACATTCAGTACTTC
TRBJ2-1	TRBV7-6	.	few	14	CASSLGDGFGEQFF	TGTGCCAGCAGCTTAGGAGACGGCTTTGGTGAGCAGTTCTTC
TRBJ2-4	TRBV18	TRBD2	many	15	CASSRTSGRDYIQYF	TGTGCCAGCTCACGGACTAGCGGGAGGGATTACATTCAGTACTTC
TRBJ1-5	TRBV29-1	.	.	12	CSVHNSNQPQHF	TGCAGCGTTCACAATAGCAATCAGCCCCAGCATTTT
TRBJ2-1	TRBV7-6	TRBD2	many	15	CASSLNSGIRGEQFF	TGTGCCAGCAGCTTAAATAGCGGGATAAGAGGGGAGCAGTTCTTC
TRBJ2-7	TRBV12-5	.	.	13	CASGLRTVYEQYF	TGTGCTAGTGGTTTGAGGACAGTCTACGAGCAGTACTTC
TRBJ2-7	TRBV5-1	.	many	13	CASRITGSYEQYF	TGCGCCAGCAGGATAACGGGTTCCTACGAGCAGTACTTC
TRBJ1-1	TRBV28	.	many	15	CASSFNRGMNTEAFF	TGTGCCAGCAGTTTTAACCGGGGGATGAACACTGAAGCTTTCTTT
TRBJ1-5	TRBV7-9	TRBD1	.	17	CASSFTQGEGSNQPQHF	TGTGCCAGCAGCTTCACCCAGGGGGAAGGGAGCAATCAGCCCCAGCATTTT